Following are 26 T cell receptor beta chains from one sample sequenced in a study of blood T cells in healthy people across ages. Alongside a J-beta primer mix, a sample-barcoded 5' primer served in a second PCR lasting roughly 6 to 11 cycles. One entry per CDR3 protein, called by TCRdb with MiXCR from the 5' RACE reads. Here the sample spans 750,000 or so distinct CDR3 sequences, 20% to 30% being singletons. The sample also formed part of further work on T cells of mothers and their children.

Sequencing input: blood. These receptors all stem from a boy younger than 18 in good health.

The chain couples TRBV27 to TRBJ2-5; 14 bases align to TRBD2. The CDR3 has 17 residues. V shed 5 bases and J 5 bases; nucleotides not matched to a gene: 10. Germline loops: CDR1 MNHEY, CDR2 SMNVEV (reference sequence). CDR3 loop: CASSTGTSGSREETQYF. The CDR3 nucleotides read TGTGCCAGCAGTACAGGGACTAGCGGGAGTAGGGAGGAGACCCAGTACTTC.

This clonotype appeared a few times. The chain links TRBV12-3 or TRBV12-4 to TRBJ2-2; possibly TRBD1 or TRBD2 for D (5 bases each). The CDR3 loop spans 15 amino acids. V was shortened by 6 bases and J by 5 bases, with 16 bases between the two germline ends. The chain's CDR3 is CASRKGPTVTGELFF. The CDR3 DNA is TGTGCCAGCAGAAAGGGACCTACGGTGACCGGGGAGCTGTTTTTT.

In its sample, this clonotype was seen a few times. The chain combines TRBV3-1 with TRBJ2-7; no firm D call. CDR1 and CDR2 (germline): LGHDT, YNNKEL (reference sequence). Trimming cost V 0 bases and J 3 bases, with 6 bases left between them. CDR3 length: 13 residues. The CDR3 DNA follows: TGTGCCAGCAGCCAAGATTTGCACTACGAGCAGTACTTC. Amino acid sequence: CASSQDLHYEQYF.

This clonotype was observed a few times. The chain combines TRBV15 with TRBJ2-7, with D maybe TRBD2 (5 bases). The CDR3 has 18 residues. With 0 bases removed from V and 1 base from J, the gap between germline ends came to 19 bases. From germline, CDR1 is LNHNV and CDR2 YYDKDF (reference sequence). As DNA, the CDR3 is TGTGCCACCAGCAGAGATCCCCTTGGTGAGGGAGCATCCTACGAGCAGTACTTC. Its translation is CATSRDPLGEGASYEQYF.

This sequence joins TRBV27 and TRBJ2-7, with 12 bases matching TRBD2. The CDR3 spans 15 residues. Germline CDR1 is MNHEY and CDR2 is SMNVEV (reference sequence). With V trimmed by 5 bases and J by 2 bases, 4 bases remained unmatched. CDR3 region: CASSPRTSGAYEQYF. The CDR3 bases are TGTGCCAGCAGTCCACGGACTAGCGGGGCCTACGAGCAGTACTTC.

V gene TRBV5-1 combines with J gene TRBJ2-1, with TRBD2 identical over 8 bases. The CDR3 covers 13 residues. The germline V gene encodes CDR1 SGHRS and CDR2 YFSETQ. The J segment lost 7 bases and the V segment lost 6 bases, leaving 6 bases of the junction unmatched. This CDR3 is CASNLVAGNEQFF. Here the CDR3 DNA reads TGCGCCAGCAACTTAGTAGCGGGGAATGAGCAGTTCTTC.

The chain is built from TRBV27 and TRBJ1-6; D is perhaps TRBD1 (5 bases). The germline V and J ends were trimmed by 3 bases and 4 bases, with 13 bases remaining between them. The CDR3 extends over 16 amino acids. Germline CDR1 and CDR2: MNHEY and SMNVEV (reference sequence). CDR3 nucleotides: TGTGCCAGCAGTTTCCACCAGGGCCCGTATAATTCACCCCTCCACTTT. It encodes CASSFHQGPYNSPLHF.

V usage is TRBV4-2 and J usage is TRBJ1-2; 7 bases are shared with TRBD1. Losses at the gene ends were 2 bases for V and 0 bases for J; bases not matched to a gene: 9. Germline CDR1 reads LGHNA; CDR2 reads YNFKEQ. This CDR3 is built from 17 residues. In DNA form, the CDR3 reads TGTGCCAGCAGCCAACCCTACAGGGGCTGGGCTAACTATGGCTACACCTTC. Translated: CASSQPYRGWANYGYTF.

CDR3 in amino acids: CASSPRGQARETQYF. CDR3 sequence (DNA): TGTGCCAGCAGCCCAAGAGGACAGGCCCGGGAGACCCAGTACTTC. J is TRBJ2-5 and V is TRBV7-2; TRBD1 aligns across 7 bases. This CDR3 spans 15 amino acids. V was clipped by 5 bases and J by 5 bases; unmatched bases: 11. CDR1 SGHTA and CDR2 FQGNSA come from the germline V gene.

V gene TRBV11-2 combines with J gene TRBJ2-1; TRBD2 matches 8 bases. The CDR3 length is 16 residues. Germline CDR1 reads SGHAT; CDR2 reads FQNNGV. V lost 5 bases to trimming and J lost 9 bases; unmatched junction nucleotides: 15. CDR3 in amino acids: CASSPRPGLVVGEQFF. The DNA of the CDR3 is TGTGCCAGCAGCCCACGACCGGGACTAGTGGTTGGTGAGCAGTTCTTC.

This rearrangement joins TRBV7-2 to TRBJ2-2, with 7 nucleotides matching TRBD1. The germline CDR1 and CDR2 sequences are SGHTA and FQGNSA. The J segment lost 12 bases and the V segment lost 2 bases, leaving 9 bases of the junction unmatched. The CDR3 covers 14 residues. The CDR3 sequence is CASSLRTGGTKLFF. The CDR3, as DNA: TGTGCCAGCAGCTTACGGACAGGCGGCACGAAGCTGTTTTTT.

CDR3 coding DNA: TGTGCCAGCAGCTTTAGACCGGGGCTCAGCTCCTACGAGCAGTACTTC. This sequence encodes CASSFRPGLSSYEQYF. The chain recombines TRBV12-1 with TRBJ2-7; TRBD1, as called in the table, went unchecked against the DNA. TRBV12-1 is a recognized pseudogene. The CDR3 contains 16 residues.

This clonotype was recorded a few times. The chain couples TRBV2 to TRBJ2-5; D possibly corresponds to TRBD2 (5 bases). The germline V gene encodes CDR1 SNHLY and CDR2 FYNNEI. V was pared by 2 bases and J by 3 bases, with 13 bases between. CDR3 length: 15 residues. CDR3 DNA sequence: TGTGCCAGCAGTGAATCGTGGGAGATAGAAGAGACCCAGTACTTC. This codes for CASSESWEIEETQYF. Variable domain in full (rest from reference TRBV2 and TRBJ2-5): EPEVTQTPSHQVTQMGQEVILRCVPISNHLYFYWYRQILGQKVEFLVSFYNNEISEKSEIFDDQFSVERPDGSNFTLKIRSTKLEDSAMYFCASSESWEIEETQYFGPGTRLLVL.

This chain joins TRBV29-1 and TRBJ1-4, with D hard to call. V shed 2 bases and J shed 15 bases, with 13 bases lying between them. This CDR3 contains 11 residues. The germline V gene has CDR1 SQVTM and CDR2 ANQGSEA. CDR3 region: CSVETPEKVFF. CDR3 DNA sequence: TGCAGCGTTGAAACCCCGGAGAAGGTGTTTTTT. The variable domain in full, completed from reference TRBV29-1 and TRBJ1-4, reads SAVISQKPSRDICQRGTSLTIQCQVDSQVTMMFWYRQQPGQSLTLIATANQGSEATYESGFVIDKFPISRPNLTFSTLTVSNMSPEDSSIYLCSVETPEKVFFGSGTQLSVL.

This clonotype has only a few counts. The V and J genes are TRBV12-3 or TRBV12-4 and TRBJ1-5; unclear D gene. V lost 3 bases to trimming and J lost 0 bases, with 12 bases between them. The CDR3 is 16 amino acids. The CDR3 DNA is TGTGCCAGCAGTTTCGGGTGGGCCAATAGCAATCAGCCCCAGCATTTT. Residues: CASSFGWANSNQPQHF.

In this sample, this clonotype turned up a few times. This chain connects TRBV28 to TRBJ2-7; TRBD2 aligns across 8 bases. The germline gives CDR1 MDHEN, CDR2 SYDVKM. The length of the CDR3 is 15 residues. The trim removed 3 bases at V and 2 bases at J, leaving 6 bases unmatched. The CDR3 here is CASSFREGGPYEQYF. CDR3 DNA sequence: TGTGCCAGCAGTTTTCGGGAGGGGGGCCCCTACGAGCAGTACTTC.

CDR3 sequence (DNA): TGTGCCAGCAGCCCCTGGGGGATCGGCACCGGGGAGCTGTTTTTT. Amino acid sequence: CASSPWGIGTGELFF. J is TRBJ2-2 and V is TRBV7-9, with D perhaps assigned TRBD1 or TRBD2 (5 bases each). CDR3 length: 15 residues. Trimming removed 5 bases at V and 4 bases at J, with 14 bases between. Per the germline V gene, CDR1 is SEHNR and CDR2 is FQNEAQ (reference sequence).

This clonotype occurred a few times. The rearrangement uses TRBV28 and TRBJ2-1; D is perhaps TRBD2 (6 bases). The DNA matches TRBJ2-7 better at its end, which makes the J call doubtful. CDR1 MDHEN and CDR2 SYDVKM come from the germline V gene. This CDR3 is built from 12 residues. The CDR3 loop reads CASSLTRREQYF. The CDR3, as DNA: TGTGCCAGCAGTCTGACTAGGAGGGAGCAGTACTTC.

The chain combines TRBV27 with TRBJ2-1, with 7 bases lining up with TRBD1. The end of the DNA fits TRBJ2-7 better, so the J call may be wrong. There are 14 residues in the CDR3. Looked up from germline, CDR1 is MNHEY and CDR2 is SMNVEV (reference sequence). CDR3 protein: CASSLRGQVYEQYF. The CDR3 DNA follows: TGTGCCAGCAGTTTACGAGGACAGGTATACGAGCAGTACTTC.

J is TRBJ2-5 and V is TRBV4-2; D is unclear. The J call may be incorrect, as the DNA end agrees better with TRBJ2-1. CDR3 length: 13 amino acids. Germline CDR1 LGHNA, CDR2 YNFKEQ. The CDR3 protein is CASSQAEWDEQFF. The CDR3 region has the DNA TGTGCCAGCAGCCAAGCTGAATGGGATGAGCAGTTCTTC.

This clonotype has only a few counts. The genes are TRBV13 and TRBJ2-4; D call uncertain. Trimming removed 5 bases at V and 9 bases at J, with 23 bases between. This CDR3 is built from 16 residues. Germline CDR1 and CDR2: PRHDT and FYEKMQ (reference sequence). CDR3 region: CASSPLQMPPGSIQYF. CDR3 DNA: TGTGCCAGCAGCCCGCTTCAGATGCCACCCGGCAGCATTCAGTACTTC. Supplemented by reference TRBV13 and TRBJ2-4, the full variable domain reads AAGVIQSPRHLIKEKRETATLKCYPIPRHDTVYWYQQGPGQDPQFLISFYEKMQSDKGSIPDRFSAQQFSDYHSELNMSSLELGDSALYFCASSPLQMPPGSIQYFGAGTRLSVL.

This chain uses TRBV9 with TRBJ2-5; 10 bases line up with TRBD2. Gene TRBJ2-1 matches the end of the DNA better, so the J call may be wrong. The CDR3 totals 15 residues. Looked up from germline, CDR1 is SGDLS and CDR2 is YYNGEE. The CDR3 region has the DNA TGTGCCAGCAGCGTTGCTAGCGGGAGTTCGAATGAGCAGTTCTTC. This translates into CASSVASGSSNEQFF.

This chain uses TRBV29-1 with TRBJ2-2; 10 positions match TRBD1. CDR1 SQVTM and CDR2 ANQGSEA come from the germline V gene. The trim removed 6 bases at V and 6 bases at J, leaving 10 bases unmatched. The CDR3 is made up of 15 amino acids. DNA of the CDR3: TGCAGCGTCTTCAAGACAGGGGGCGAATCCGGGGAGCTGTTTTTT. Protein sequence: CSVFKTGGESGELFF.

V usage is TRBV7-2 and J usage is TRBJ2-3, with TRBD2 identical over 7 bases. This CDR3 contains 16 residues. Germline V gene lookup returns CDR1 SGHTA and CDR2 FQGNSA. The J segment lost 1 base and the V segment lost 5 bases, leaving 9 bases of the junction unmatched. The CDR3 here is CASSPEGLAGTDTQYF. CDR3 DNA sequence: TGTGCCAGCAGCCCAGAGGGGCTAGCGGGCACAGATACGCAGTATTTT.

The gene calls are TRBV29-1 and TRBJ1-2; no reliable D call. There are 13 residues in the CDR3. Between the trimmed V and J ends, which lost 0 bases and 5 bases, there was a span of 10 bases. The V gene's germline CDR1 is SQVTM and CDR2 ANQGSEA. CDR3 nucleotide sequence: TGCAGCGTTGAAGATCCAACGGGATATGGCTACACCTTC. It codes for CSVEDPTGYGYTF.

This clonotype has just a few counts. J is TRBJ2-7 and V is TRBV20-1; D gene ambiguous. Trimming removed 0 bases at V and 9 bases at J, with 15 bases between. Germline lookup yields CDR1 DFQATT and CDR2 SNEGSKA (reference sequence). The length of the CDR3 is 13 residues. This chain's CDR3 is CSARDSALVGQYF. The CDR3, as DNA: TGCAGTGCTAGAGATTCAGCCCTAGTTGGGCAGTACTTC.